This T cell receptor (beta chain) was documented in a study of identical twins. Broader study findings: Not following the same donors, the study drew its conclusions from cross-sectional statistical analysis.

A remark on this clonotype: What it recognizes is unknown.

TCRdb re-derived calls from the 5' RACE reads in MiXCR, one entry per CDR3 protein. The sample shows 1.5 million to 2 million distinct CDR3 sequences, less than 35% of them seen only once. CDR1 is SGHVS, CDR2 FQNEAQ, per germline. The CDR3 consists of 16 residues. The germline V and J ends were trimmed by 5 bases and 4 bases, with 19 bases remaining between them. The sequence was collected from a newborn girl in good health. This chain uses TRBV7-8 with TRBJ2-3, with D maybe TRBD2 (6 bases). Sequenced sample: cord blood. The CDR3 reads CASSPRDFQSPDTQYF. The CDR3 nucleotides are TGTGCCAGCAGCCCTCGGGACTTCCAAAGCCCAGATACGCAGTATTTT.